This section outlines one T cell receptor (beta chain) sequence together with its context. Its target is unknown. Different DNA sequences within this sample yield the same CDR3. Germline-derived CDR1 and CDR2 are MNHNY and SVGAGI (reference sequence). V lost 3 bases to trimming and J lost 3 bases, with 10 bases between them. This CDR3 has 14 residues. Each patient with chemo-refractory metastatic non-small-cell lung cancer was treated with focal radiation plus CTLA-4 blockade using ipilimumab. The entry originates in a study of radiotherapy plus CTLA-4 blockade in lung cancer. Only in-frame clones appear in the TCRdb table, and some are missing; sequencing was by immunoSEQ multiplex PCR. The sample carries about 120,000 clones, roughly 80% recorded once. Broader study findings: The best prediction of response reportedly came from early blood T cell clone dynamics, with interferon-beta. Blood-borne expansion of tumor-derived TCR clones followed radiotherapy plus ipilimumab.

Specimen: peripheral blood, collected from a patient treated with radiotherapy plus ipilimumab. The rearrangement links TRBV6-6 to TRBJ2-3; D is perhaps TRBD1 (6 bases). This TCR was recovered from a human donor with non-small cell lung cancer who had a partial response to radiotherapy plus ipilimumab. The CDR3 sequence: CASSYNRVTDTQYF. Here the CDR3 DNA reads TGTGCCAGCAGTTATAACAGGGTTACAGATACGCAGTATTTT.